These 10 T cell receptor beta chains share one sample of origin, sequenced in a study of blood T cell repertoires in COVID-19. Libraries were prepared by immunoSEQ multiplex PCR; TCRdb keeps only in-frame clonotypes and omits some of them. The data show about 60,000 clones, with about 80% seen just once and less than 4.5% held by the top ten. Sequenced sample: peripheral blood. These receptors all come from a man aged 55 to 69 with acute or convalescent COVID-19.

The V gene is TRBV7-2, the J gene TRBJ2-3; tentative D call: TRBD2 (6 bases). The CDR3 is 15 residues long. V dropped 5 bases and J dropped 2 bases, with 14 bases sitting between them. Germline-derived CDR1 and CDR2 are SGHTA and FQGNSA. The CDR3 loop is CASSQGTHFTDTQYF. The CDR3 coding sequence is TGTGCCAGCAGCCAAGGGACTCACTTCACAGATACGCAGTATTTT.

The chain carries TRBV2 and TRBJ1-1; 10 bases line up with TRBD1. CDR1 is SNHLY, CDR2 FYNNEI, per germline. V was clipped by 8 bases and J by 4 bases; unmatched bases: 4. The CDR3 spans 13 residues. The CDR3 reads CASETGGLTEAFF. CDR3 nucleotide sequence: TGTGCCAGCGAGACAGGGGGCCTCACTGAAGCTTTCTTT.

V and J are TRBV30 and TRBJ2-1, with 7 bases that match TRBD1. From germline, CDR1 is GTSNPN and CDR2 SVGIG (reference sequence). Trimming removed 5 bases from V and 8 bases from J; junction bases left unmatched: 15. The CDR3 loop spans 15 amino acids. CDR3 region: CAWETGTVMFDEQFF. CDR3 DNA: TGTGCCTGGGAGACCGGGACAGTAATGTTCGATGAGCAGTTCTTC.

In its sample, this clone was seen a few times. The chain has TRBV6-1 and TRBJ1-6; D remains unclear. The CDR3 length is 15 residues. Germline CDR1 and CDR2: MNHNS and SASEGT. With 2 bases removed from V and 5 bases from J, the gap between germline ends came to 10 bases. This CDR3 reads CASSEYRLDNSPLHF. In DNA, the CDR3 is TGTGCCAGCAGTGAATACCGTCTAGATAATTCACCCCTCCACTTT.

The gene calls are TRBV6-6 and TRBJ1-1; D uncertain. The CDR3 runs 14 residues. Germline V lookup: CDR1 MNHNY, CDR2 SVGAGI (reference sequence). V lost 2 bases, J lost 0 bases, and 7 bases lay in between. DNA for the CDR3: TGTGCCAGCAGTTACCTCGGTATGAACACTGAAGCTTTCTTT. It is translated as CASSYLGMNTEAFF.

This sequence joins TRBV12-3 or TRBV12-4 and TRBJ1-1; 8 bases align to TRBD1. Losses at the gene ends were 5 bases for V and 10 bases for J; bases not matched to a gene: 3. The CDR3 loop spans 11 amino acids. The CDR3 is CASSIQGGAFF. CDR3 DNA: TGTGCCAGCAGTATACAGGGGGGAGCTTTCTTT.

V and J are TRBV19 and TRBJ1-5, with TRBD1 as a possible D gene (6 bases). The germline gives CDR1 LNHDA, CDR2 SQIVND (reference sequence). V gave up 4 bases and J gave up 6 bases, with 16 bases separating them. The CDR3 length is 15 residues. CDR3 amino acids: CASSNRGFDGQPQHF. CDR3 bases: TGTGCCAGTAGTAATAGGGGGTTCGATGGTCAGCCCCAGCATTTT.

The chain has TRBV12-5 and TRBJ1-1, with TRBD1 matching 9 bases. The CDR3 runs to 15 residues. The J segment lost 5 bases and the V segment lost 2 bases, leaving 6 bases of the junction unmatched. Germline V gene lookup returns CDR1 LGHNT and CDR2 FRNRAP. Here the CDR3 DNA reads TGTGCTAGTGGTTTGACAGGGACAGGGACGACTGAAGCTTTCTTT. It translates to CASGLTGTGTTEAFF.

The chain joins TRBV6-5 to TRBJ1-2, with D possibly being TRBD1 (6 bases). This CDR3 spans 13 amino acids. V was trimmed by 6 bases and J by 7 bases, leaving 15 bases between them. Per the germline V gene, CDR1 is MNHEY and CDR2 is SVGAGI. The CDR3 protein is CASRRDTSIGYTF. For the CDR3, the DNA is TGTGCCAGCAGAAGGGACACATCTATTGGCTACACCTTC.

This chain joins TRBV29-1 and TRBJ2-5, with TRBD1 matching over 8 bases. V shed 5 bases and J 2 bases; nucleotides not matched to a gene: 1. The CDR3 runs 12 residues. The germline V gene encodes CDR1 SQVTM and CDR2 ANQGSEA. The CDR3 DNA sequence: TGCAGCGTTAGGACAGGGCAAGAGACCCAGTACTTC. Protein: CSVRTGQETQYF.